The 14 T cell receptor beta chains reported below all come from one sample, sequenced in a study of T cells in Graves' hyperthyroidism and ophthalmopathy. RNA transcripts served as the template for amplifying TCR beta CDR3 regions. The HTBI primer set drove a first-round RT-PCR of the TCR CDR3. TCRdb re-derived calls from the multiplex PCR reads in MiXCR, one entry per CDR3 protein. This table has around 440,000 distinct CDR3 sequences, around 16% appearing once. The sequenced material came from blood. Every receptor here comes from a woman aged 18-35 years with Graves' hyperthyroidism.

This clonotype was detected many times. The chain joins TRBV7-9 to TRBJ2-3; D gene ambiguous. CDR1 SEHNR and CDR2 FQNEAQ come from the germline V gene (reference sequence). Deletions cut 6 bases from V and 2 bases from J, with 6 bases between. The CDR3 loop spans 12 amino acids. Written as DNA, the CDR3 is TGTGCCAGCAGTCTCCACACAGATACGCAGTATTTT. Translated, it gives CASSLHTDTQYF.

This sequence joins TRBV20-1 and TRBJ2-3, with 8 bases aligning to TRBD2. The J segment lost 4 bases and the V segment lost 6 bases, leaving 12 bases of the junction unmatched. Germline V lookup: CDR1 DFQATT, CDR2 SNEGSKA (reference sequence). The CDR3 is 15 amino acids. The CDR3 reads CSASGLAGLPDTQYF. Here the CDR3 DNA reads TGCAGTGCCTCGGGGCTAGCGGGTCTGCCAGATACGCAGTATTTT.

The chain carries TRBV19 and TRBJ1-3, with D possibly being TRBD1 (6 bases). The V end was cut by 3 bases, the J end by 3 bases, with 12 bases between. This CDR3 region has 15 residues. Germline CDR1 is LNHDA and CDR2 is SQIVND (reference sequence). CDR3: CASSITGADGNTIYF. The CDR3 DNA is TGTGCCAGTAGTATCACGGGGGCTGATGGAAACACCATATATTTT.

There are many counts of this clonotype. The chain is built from TRBV7-8 and TRBJ1-4; a possible D gene is TRBD1 (6 bases). The CDR3 consists of 16 residues. Per the germline V gene, CDR1 is SGHVS and CDR2 is FQNEAQ. The V and J ends lost 3 bases and 2 bases respectively, with 13 bases between them. The chain's CDR3 is CASSFGRGGTNEKLFF. CDR3 sequence (DNA): TGTGCCAGCAGCTTCGGCAGGGGAGGGACTAATGAAAAACTGTTTTTT.

This clonotype came up many times. V and J are TRBV6-1 and TRBJ2-7; no firm D call. The germline V gene encodes CDR1 MNHNS and CDR2 SASEGT. With 5 bases removed from V and 2 bases from J, the gap between germline ends came to 10 bases. The CDR3 length is 13 residues. The CDR3: CASSYAETYEQYF. As DNA, the CDR3 is TGTGCCAGCAGTTACGCGGAAACCTACGAGCAGTACTTC.

The CDR3 loop is CASSLLGLAAQLFF. DNA of the CDR3: TGTGCCAGCAGCCTCCTAGGACTAGCGGCACAGTTGTTCTTC. The gene calls are TRBV7-2 and TRBJ2-1; 10 nucleotides agree with TRBD2. In germline, CDR1 is SGHTA, CDR2 FQGNSA. J gave up 15 bases and V 5 bases, and 13 bases lay outside the gene matches. The CDR3 is 14 amino acids.

Concerning this clonotype: Since a much larger clone is just one base distant, this may be a read error. The chain has TRBV2 and TRBJ2-2; D perhaps matches TRBD2 (5 bases). Per germline, CDR1 SNHLY and CDR2 FYNNEI. The CDR3 consists of 17 residues. This chain's CDR3 is CASSERERPPNTGELLF. In DNA form, the CDR3 reads TGTGCCAGCAGTGAAAGGGAGAGGCCCCCGAACACCGGGGAGCTGTTATTT.

This clonotype was recorded many times. V gene TRBV12-3 or TRBV12-4 combines with J gene TRBJ2-1, with 8 bases matching TRBD2. The CDR3 has 15 residues. Trimming cost V 6 bases and J 2 bases; bases outside gene matches: 6. CDR3 region: CASRQTSGTYNEQFF. The CDR3 region has the DNA TGTGCCAGCAGACAAACTAGCGGCACCTACAATGAGCAGTTCTTC.

The chain carries TRBV5-1 and TRBJ1-5, with D tentatively TRBD1 (6 bases). V was cut by 0 bases and J by 5 bases, with 12 bases left in between. CDR1 and CDR2 (germline): SGHRS, YFSETQ. The CDR3 runs to 15 residues. CDR3: CASSLEGHGYQPQHF. The CDR3 DNA reads as TGCGCCAGCAGCTTGGAGGGACACGGTTATCAGCCCCAGCATTTT.

This clonotype was recorded at least ten times. The chain joins TRBV6-1 to TRBJ1-2; TRBD1 is a possible D gene (6 bases). CDR3 size: 16 residues. V was trimmed by 5 bases and J by 2 bases, leaving 18 bases between them. CDR1 MNHNS and CDR2 SASEGT come from the germline V gene. The CDR3 DNA follows: TGTGCCAGCAGTCAAACGACAGGCGGAGGGAACTATGGCTACACCTTC. This gives the protein CASSQTTGGGNYGYTF.

This clonotype was observed a few times. The chain is built from TRBV29-1 and TRBJ2-7, with 8 bases fitting TRBD1. V gave up 1 base and J gave up 3 bases; unmatched junction bases: 11. CDR1 SQVTM and CDR2 ANQGSEA come from the germline V gene. The length of the CDR3 is 16 residues. The CDR3 DNA sequence: TGCAGCGTTGAAGCCATCCGGGACAGGAACATCTACGAGCAGTACTTC. Translating it yields CSVEAIRDRNIYEQYF.

CDR3 sequence reads: CASSFTGVETQYF. CDR3 nucleotide sequence: TGTGCCAGCAGCTTCACAGGGGTCGAGACCCAGTACTTC. The V gene is TRBV5-5, the J gene TRBJ2-5; TRBD1 matches 7 bases. The CDR3 has 13 residues. V dropped 2 bases and J dropped 5; count of bases not matched to a gene: 3. Germline CDR1 reads SGHKS; CDR2 reads YYEKEE (reference sequence).

This clonotype was recorded at least ten times. The chain is built from TRBV20-1 and TRBJ1-1, with unresolved D. V was clipped by 7 bases and J by 1 base, with 13 bases between them. The CDR3 is 13 amino acids. Germline loops: CDR1 DFQATT, CDR2 SNEGSKA (reference sequence). The CDR3 is CSVQPGQNTEAFF. CDR3 coding DNA: TGCAGTGTTCAGCCGGGTCAGAACACTGAAGCTTTCTTT.

This clonotype was recorded at least ten times. The chain joins TRBV13 to TRBJ1-3, with TRBD1 as a possible D gene (6 bases). V was trimmed by 4 bases and J by 2 bases, leaving 6 bases between them. This CDR3 comprises 13 residues. The germline gives CDR1 PRHDT, CDR2 FYEKMQ (reference sequence). CDR3 nucleotides: TGTGCCAGCAGCTGGACAGCTGGAAACACCATATATTTT. It is translated as CASSWTAGNTIYF.